The sequence of this TCR beta chain was determined in a study of T cell responses to AZD1222 COVID-19 vaccine. General study findings and limits: In all cases, repertoires were sampled only after the peak T cell response. After two AZD1222 doses, spike-specific TCR breadth and depth rose versus day 0. Nearly half of the spike-specific TCRs reportedly recognize variant regions that carry no mutations.

Germline values: CDR1 SGHVS, CDR2 FQNEAQ. The CDR3 runs to 15 residues. Trimming left V 5 bases short and J 3 bases short, with 14 bases between. Produced via immunoSEQ multiplex PCR; TCRdb's table is partial and in-frame only. The sample shows some 120,000 clones, 70% to 90% of them seen only once. As concerns this clone: Its cognate antigen is unknown.

This receptor was identified in an adult in good health. This chain joins TRBV7-8 and TRBJ1-5; possible D gene TRBD1, 5 bases. Here the sequenced sample was peripheral blood, taken on day 0 of AZD1222 vaccination. The CDR3 region has the DNA TGTGCCAGCAGCCTCCTCCGGACAAACAATCAGCCCCAGCATTTT. Amino acids: CASSLLRTNNQPQHF.